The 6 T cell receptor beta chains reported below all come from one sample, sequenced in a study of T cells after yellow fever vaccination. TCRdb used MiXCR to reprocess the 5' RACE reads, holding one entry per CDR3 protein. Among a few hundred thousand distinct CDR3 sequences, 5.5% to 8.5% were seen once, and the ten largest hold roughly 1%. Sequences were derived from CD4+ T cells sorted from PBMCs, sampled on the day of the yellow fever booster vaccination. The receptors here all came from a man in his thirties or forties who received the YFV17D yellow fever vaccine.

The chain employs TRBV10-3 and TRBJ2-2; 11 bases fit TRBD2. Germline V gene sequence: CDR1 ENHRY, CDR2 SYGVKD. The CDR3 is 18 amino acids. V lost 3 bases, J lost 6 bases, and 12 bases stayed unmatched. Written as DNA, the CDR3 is TGTGCCATCAGTGAAGGGGGACTAGCGGCCGCTAATGCCGGGGAGCTGTTTTTT. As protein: CAISEGGLAAANAGELFF.

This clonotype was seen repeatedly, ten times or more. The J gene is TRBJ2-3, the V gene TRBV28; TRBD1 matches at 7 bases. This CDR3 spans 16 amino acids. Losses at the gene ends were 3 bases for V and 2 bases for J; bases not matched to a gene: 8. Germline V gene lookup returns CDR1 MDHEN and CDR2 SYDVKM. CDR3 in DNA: TGTGCCAGCAGTTTGGGGCTGACAGGGCTCACAGATACGCAGTATTTT. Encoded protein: CASSLGLTGLTDTQYF.

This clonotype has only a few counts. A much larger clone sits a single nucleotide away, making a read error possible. CDR3 in DNA: TGTGCCAGCAGTTTAGCGGGAGGCGAGCAGTACTTC. The encoded protein is CASSLAGGEQYF. This chain joins TRBV7-3 and TRBJ2-7; TRBD2 matches at 10 bases. Germline lookup yields CDR1 SGHTA and CDR2 FQGTGA. This CDR3 is built from 12 residues. Unmatched junction bases numbered 2, after V lost 6 bases and J lost 6 bases.

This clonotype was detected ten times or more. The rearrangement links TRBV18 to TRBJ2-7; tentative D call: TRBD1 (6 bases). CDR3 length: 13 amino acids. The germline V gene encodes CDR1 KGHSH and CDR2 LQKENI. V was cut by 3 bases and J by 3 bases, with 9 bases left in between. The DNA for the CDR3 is TGTGCCAGCTCACCCGGACAGAACTACGAGCAGTACTTC. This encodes CASSPGQNYEQYF.

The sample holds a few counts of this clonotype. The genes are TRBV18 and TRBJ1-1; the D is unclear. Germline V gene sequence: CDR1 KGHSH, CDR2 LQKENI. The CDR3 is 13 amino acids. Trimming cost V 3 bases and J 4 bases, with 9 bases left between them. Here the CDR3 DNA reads TGTGCCAGCTCACCCCAGTTTACCACTGAAGCTTTCTTT. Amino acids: CASSPQFTTEAFF.

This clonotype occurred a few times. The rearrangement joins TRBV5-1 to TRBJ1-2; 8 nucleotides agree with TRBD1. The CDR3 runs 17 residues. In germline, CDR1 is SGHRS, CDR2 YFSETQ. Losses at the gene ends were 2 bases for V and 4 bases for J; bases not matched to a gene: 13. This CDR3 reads CASSLGQGALSGYGYTF. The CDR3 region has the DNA TGCGCCAGCAGCTTAGGGCAGGGGGCTCTCTCGGGCTATGGCTACACCTTC.